The rows below give T cell receptor beta chains drawn from one sample of a study of identical twins. TCRdb recomputed calls from the 5' RACE reads with MiXCR, one row per CDR3 protein. The sample holds hundreds of thousands of distinct CDR3 sequences, 7.5% seen once. These data are also associated with another study on yellow fever vaccine responses in identical twins.

The sequenced sample was memory (CD45RO+) T cells sorted from blood. Source of these receptors: a woman aged 18-35 years in good health. The conserved cysteine and the conserved F or W are not part of the CDR3 here. The order of the fields is J gene, V gene, D gene, CDR3 protein. The D gene is left open where the match is weak.

j_call: TRBJ2-7
v_call: TRBV4-1
d_call: TRBD1
cdr3_aa: ASSQGQGTEQY

j_call: TRBJ2-7
v_call: TRBV5-4
d_call: TRBD2
cdr3_aa: ASSTRLAGEGEQY

j_call: TRBJ1-1
v_call: TRBV18
d_call: -
cdr3_aa: ASSRTAGTLNTEAF

j_call: TRBJ1-2
v_call: TRBV7-2
d_call: -
cdr3_aa: ASSAFGAGRNGYT

j_call: TRBJ2-7
v_call: TRBV18
d_call: TRBD1
cdr3_aa: ASSPSRDSYEQY

j_call: TRBJ2-3
v_call: TRBV6-1
d_call: -
cdr3_aa: ASSREQTDTQY

j_call: TRBJ2-5
v_call: TRBV5-1
d_call: -
cdr3_aa: ASRTGTEETQY

j_call: TRBJ2-3
v_call: TRBV5-1
d_call: -
cdr3_aa: ASSLGLGNGDTQY

j_call: TRBJ2-5
v_call: TRBV12-3/TRBV12-4
d_call: -
cdr3_aa: ASRGPSGETQY

j_call: TRBJ2-2
v_call: TRBV6-1
d_call: -
cdr3_aa: ASSEAPENTGELF

j_call: TRBJ2-1
v_call: TRBV3-1
d_call: -
cdr3_aa: ASSQVERKDGNEQF

j_call: TRBJ2-2
v_call: TRBV7-9
d_call: -
cdr3_aa: ASSIQSTGELF

j_call: TRBJ1-1
v_call: TRBV10-3
d_call: -
cdr3_aa: AISASTGNTEAF

j_call: TRBJ2-5
v_call: TRBV18
d_call: -
cdr3_aa: ASSPRGNMETQY

j_call: TRBJ1-5
v_call: TRBV4-1
d_call: -
cdr3_aa: ASSQDESNPYQPQH

j_call: TRBJ2-7
v_call: TRBV6-5
d_call: -
cdr3_aa: ASSYSPGSSYEQY

j_call: TRBJ2-7
v_call: TRBV7-2
d_call: -
cdr3_aa: ASSNGQDYEQY

j_call: TRBJ2-4
v_call: TRBV20-1
d_call: -
cdr3_aa: SARDGAGVLAKNIQY

j_call: TRBJ1-2
v_call: TRBV6-6
d_call: -
cdr3_aa: ASSLSGNGGYT

j_call: TRBJ2-3
v_call: TRBV13
d_call: TRBD2
cdr3_aa: ALRGLAGFRDTQY

j_call: TRBJ2-1
v_call: TRBV29-1
d_call: -
cdr3_aa: SGGLYNEQF

j_call: TRBJ2-7
v_call: TRBV6-2/TRBV6-3
d_call: TRBD2
cdr3_aa: ASGLIGGSYEQY

j_call: TRBJ2-7
v_call: TRBV7-6
d_call: TRBD2
cdr3_aa: ASTRGREGNEQY

j_call: TRBJ2-3
v_call: TRBV6-1
d_call: -
cdr3_aa: ASTPLLVADTQY

j_call: TRBJ1-6
v_call: TRBV28
d_call: -
cdr3_aa: ASSTFGDGEGPLH

j_call: TRBJ2-1
v_call: TRBV4-1
d_call: -
cdr3_aa: ASSQVDMGLATYNEQF

j_call: TRBJ2-1
v_call: TRBV6-2/TRBV6-3
d_call: TRBD2
cdr3_aa: ASSSSGDSYNEQF

j_call: TRBJ2-7
v_call: TRBV5-1
d_call: -
cdr3_aa: ASSLLRYGNEQY

j_call: TRBJ1-6
v_call: TRBV12-3/TRBV12-4
d_call: -
cdr3_aa: ASSLDHRGGSPLH

j_call: TRBJ2-1
v_call: TRBV7-2
d_call: -
cdr3_aa: ASSWDSYNEQF

j_call: TRBJ2-3
v_call: TRBV11-2
d_call: -
cdr3_aa: ASSRDSGKSTDTQY

j_call: TRBJ2-5
v_call: TRBV20-1
d_call: TRBD1
cdr3_aa: SASRIDRDLRETQY